This record concerns one T cell receptor (beta chain) sequence. The target antigen is unknown. Per germline, CDR1 WSHSY and CDR2 SAAADI. The V end was cut by 6 bases, the J end by 8 bases, with 14 bases between. This CDR3 has 13 amino acids. The repertoire was sequenced with immunoSEQ multiplex PCR; TCRdb's copy has only in-frame clones and lacks some. Here the sample spans about 78,000 clones, 95% to 97% being singletons. The data were obtained in a study of cytomegalovirus exposure and HLA in healthy donors. Overall study findings and caveats: It was found in a later analysis that first-cohort TCR clusters tended to co-occur in the 95 to 150 validation repertoires.

Separation from the roughly 700-subject first cohort characterized the approximately 120-subject validation cohort, to which the donors belonged. This chain connects TRBV10-2 to TRBJ2-1, with D possibly matching TRBD2 (6 bases). This sequence originates from a young man in good health and CMV-seropositive. The specimen sequenced was PBMCs. CDR3: CASRPSAGDEQFF. The CDR3 DNA reads as TGCGCCAGCAGACCTAGCGCCGGCGATGAGCAGTTCTTC.